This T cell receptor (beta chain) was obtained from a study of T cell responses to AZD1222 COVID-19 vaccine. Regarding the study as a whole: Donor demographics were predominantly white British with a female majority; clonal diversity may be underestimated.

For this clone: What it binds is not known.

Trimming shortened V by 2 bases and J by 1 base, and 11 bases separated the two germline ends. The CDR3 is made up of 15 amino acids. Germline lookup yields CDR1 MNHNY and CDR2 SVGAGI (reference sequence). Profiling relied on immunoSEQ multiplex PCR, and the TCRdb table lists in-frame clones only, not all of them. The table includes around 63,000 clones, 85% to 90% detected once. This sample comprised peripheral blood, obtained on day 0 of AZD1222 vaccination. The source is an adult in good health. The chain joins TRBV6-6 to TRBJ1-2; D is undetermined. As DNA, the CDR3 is TGTGCCAGCAGTTACGGGTGGGAGGTTAACTATGGCTACACCTTC. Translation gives CASSYGWEVNYGYTF.